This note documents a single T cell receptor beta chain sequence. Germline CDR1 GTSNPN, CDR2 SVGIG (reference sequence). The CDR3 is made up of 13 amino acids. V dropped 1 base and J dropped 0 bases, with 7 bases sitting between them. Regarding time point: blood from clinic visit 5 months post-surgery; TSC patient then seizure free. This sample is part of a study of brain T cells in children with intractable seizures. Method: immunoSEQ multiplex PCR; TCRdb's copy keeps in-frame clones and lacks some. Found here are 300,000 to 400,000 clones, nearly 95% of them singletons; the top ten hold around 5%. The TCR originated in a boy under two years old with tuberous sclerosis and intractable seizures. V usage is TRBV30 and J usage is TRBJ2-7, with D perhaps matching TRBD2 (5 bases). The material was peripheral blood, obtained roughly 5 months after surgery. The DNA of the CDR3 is TGTGCCTGGAGTGAGGGAGCCTCCTACGAGCAGTACTTC. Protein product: CAWSEGASYEQYF.